A single sample is the source of the 21 T cell receptor beta chains below, sequenced in a study of cytomegalovirus exposure and HLA in healthy donors. Profiled with immunoSEQ multiplex PCR; TCRdb holds only in-frame clones, not every one. The sample includes a few hundred thousand clones, 88% of them seen just once. Sequencing was done on a sample of PBMCs. The receptors were sampled from a woman aged 18-35 years in good health and CMV-seronegative.

This chain links TRBV6-4 with TRBJ2-3; no firm D call. V was cut by 3 bases and J by 5 bases, with 12 bases left in between. Germline assignment: CDR1 MRHNA and CDR2 SNTAGT. This CDR3 spans 14 amino acids. The CDR3 region is CASSERSLKDTQYF. CDR3 DNA sequence: TGTGCCAGCAGTGAGAGGTCATTGAAAGATACGCAGTATTTT.

This clone was found once. The chain carries TRBV28 and TRBJ1-1; 7 bases agree with TRBD1. Trimming at V came to 7 bases and at J to 5 bases, leaving 22 bases not matched to a gene. Per the germline V gene, CDR1 is MDHEN and CDR2 is SYDVKM. The CDR3 extends over 18 amino acids. CDR3 sequence reads: CASTLKGRQGVKRTEAFF. The DNA for the CDR3 is TGTGCCAGCACCTTAAAAGGGCGGCAGGGGGTCAAAAGGACTGAAGCTTTCTTT.

In this sample, this clone turned up once. The chain uses TRBV7-6 and TRBJ1-1; weak D call: TRBD1 (5 bases). The germline V and J ends were trimmed by 3 bases and 3 bases, with 14 bases remaining between them. The CDR3 consists of 15 residues. Germline V gene data show CDR1 as SGHVS and CDR2 as FNYEAQ. CDR3 nucleotides: TGTGCCAGCAGCTTGGGGGGAAGAGGACACACTGAAGCTTTCTTT. Translated, it gives CASSLGGRGHTEAFF. The whole variable domain, remainder taken from reference TRBV7-6 and TRBJ1-1, is GAGVSQSPRYKVTKRGQDVALRCDPISGHVSLYWYRQALGQGPEFLTYFNYEAQQDKSGLPNDRFSAERPEGSISTLTIQRTEQRDSAMYRCASSLGGRGHTEAFFGQGTRLTVV.

This clone was observed once. The chain carries TRBV11-2 and TRBJ2-7, with 9 bases that match TRBD1. V trimming: 6 bases; J trimming: 2 bases; junction bases outside the gene matches: 8. Germline V gives CDR1 SGHAT, CDR2 FQNNGV. The CDR3 sequence is 15 residues long. The CDR3 DNA reads as TGTGCCAGCAGTCCTACTCGGGACAGGGCCTACGAGCAGTACTTC. It encodes CASSPTRDRAYEQYF.

The J gene is TRBJ2-2, the V gene TRBV2, with 8 bases fitting TRBD1. Germline-derived CDR1 and CDR2 are SNHLY and FYNNEI. This CDR3 is 15 amino acids long. J lost 4 bases, V lost 7 bases, and 8 bases had no gene match. Here the CDR3 DNA reads TGTGCCAGCACCATCGGGACAGGCTCCACCGGGGAGCTGTTTTTT. It codes for CASTIGTGSTGELFF.

The gene calls are TRBV13 and TRBJ2-5; no clear D. V was trimmed by 3 bases and J by 9 bases, leaving 11 bases between them. The CDR3 is made up of 12 amino acids. Looked up from germline, CDR1 is PRHDT and CDR2 is FYEKMQ (reference sequence). The DNA of the CDR3 is TGTGCCAGCAGCTTTACTCATGCGCCCCAGTACTTC. Residues: CASSFTHAPQYF. The full variable domain, with the rest looked up from reference TRBV13 and TRBJ2-5, is AAGVIQSPRHLIKEKRETATLKCYPIPRHDTVYWYQQGPGQDPQFLISFYEKMQSDKGSIPDRFSAQQFSDYHSELNMSSLELGDSALYFCASSFTHAPQYFGPGTRLLVL.

This clone was detected only once. The chain joins TRBV27 to TRBJ2-1; maybe TRBD2 (7 bases). In germline, CDR1 is MNHEY, CDR2 SMNVEV (reference sequence). V lost 4 bases to trimming and J lost 7 bases, with 17 bases between them. The CDR3 totals 15 residues. DNA for the CDR3: TGTGCCAGCAGTTACCTCCGGGGGGCAGGGAATGAGCAGTTCTTC. It translates to CASSYLRGAGNEQFF.

The chain recombines TRBV7-2 with TRBJ2-7; a possible D gene is TRBD1 (5 bases). From germline, CDR1 is SGHTA and CDR2 FQGNSA. The CDR3 length is 12 residues. Trimming removed 7 bases from V and 2 bases from J, with 9 bases in between. CDR3: CASNPGTYEQYF. In DNA form, the CDR3 reads TGTGCCAGCAATCCAGGGACCTACGAGCAGTACTTC.

The chain carries TRBV10-2 and TRBJ2-2; unclear D gene. This CDR3 region has 13 residues. V was pared by 3 bases and J by 2 bases, with 4 bases between. Germline CDR1 and CDR2: WSHSY and SAAADI. Written as DNA, the CDR3 is TGCGCCAGCAGTGAATCAAACACCGGGGAGCTGTTTTTT. This translates into CASSESNTGELFF.

The V call is TRBV7-9, the J call TRBJ2-1; D is uncertain. Germline loops: CDR1 SEHNR, CDR2 FQNEAQ (reference sequence). CDR3 size: 13 residues. Trimming cost V 2 bases and J 6 bases, with 8 bases left between them. CDR3 coding DNA: TGTGCCAGCAGCTTACTAGGCGGCAATGAGCAGTTCTTC. As protein: CASSLLGGNEQFF.

J is TRBJ2-3 and V is TRBV6-5; 7 bases align to TRBD2. The trim removed 7 bases at V and 8 bases at J, leaving 15 bases unmatched. This CDR3 comprises 15 residues. Germline-derived CDR1 and CDR2 are MNHEY and SVGAGI. CDR3 sequence (DNA): TGTGCCAGCACCTACCGGACTAGTTTTTCTTCTACGCAGTATTTT. Residues: CASTYRTSFSSTQYF.

The chain carries TRBV6-1 and TRBJ2-7, with 8 nucleotides matching TRBD1. CDR3 length: 13 residues. Germline loops: CDR1 MNHNS, CDR2 SASEGT. After removal of 6 bases from V and 4 bases from J, the junction contained 5 bases not matched to a gene. DNA of the CDR3: TGTGCCAGCAGGATGGGGACAGGTTACGAGCAGTACTTC. Its protein product is CASRMGTGYEQYF.

This clone occurred many times. Written as DNA, the CDR3 is TGTGCCAGCAGTCACAACACCGACAGCTCCTACGAGCAGTACTTC. Its translation is CASSHNTDSSYEQYF. The J gene is TRBJ2-7, the V gene TRBV4-2; D perhaps matches TRBD1 (5 bases). V lost 6 bases to trimming and J lost 0 bases, with 15 bases between them. Germline loops: CDR1 LGHNA, CDR2 YNFKEQ. The CDR3 is 15 amino acids.

This sequence joins TRBV5-1 and TRBJ2-7; 9 bases map to TRBD1. This CDR3 has 16 residues. The trim removed 7 bases at V and 1 base at J, leaving 12 bases unmatched. Looked up from germline, CDR1 is SGHRS and CDR2 is YFSETQ. Written as DNA, the CDR3 is TGCGCCAGCGCATTGAGCCCGGGACAGGGTTCCTACGAGCAGTACTTC. It specifies CASALSPGQGSYEQYF.

The J gene is TRBJ1-1, the V gene TRBV7-9, with 9 bases identical to TRBD1. The CDR3 is made up of 13 amino acids. Trimming at V came to 6 bases and at J to 3 bases, leaving 2 bases not matched to a gene. The germline V gene encodes CDR1 SEHNR and CDR2 FQNEAQ (reference sequence). The CDR3 DNA is TGTGCCAGCAGTCGGGACAGGGACACTGAAGCTTTCTTT. Protein product: CASSRDRDTEAFF.

This clone has just a few counts. This rearrangement joins TRBV6-4 to TRBJ2-2; 9 nucleotides match TRBD2. The germline V gene has CDR1 MRHNA and CDR2 SNTAGT. Trimming removed 6 bases from V and 5 bases from J; junction bases left unmatched: 4. CDR3 length: 14 amino acids. CDR3 in amino acids: CASRPSGTTGELFF. CDR3 coding DNA: TGTGCCAGCAGACCTAGCGGGACTACCGGGGAGCTGTTTTTT.

J is TRBJ2-7 and V is TRBV6-1; 9 bases fit TRBD2. Per the germline V gene, CDR1 is MNHNS and CDR2 is SASEGT. Germline trimming cut 5 bases from V and 3 bases from J; bases unmatched to any gene: 2. This CDR3 is 13 amino acids long. CDR3 DNA sequence: TGTGCCAGCAGTCCGACTAGCGGCTACGAGCAGTACTTC. Its translation: CASSPTSGYEQYF.

The chain couples TRBV11-3 to TRBJ2-7, with D unclear. The V gene's germline CDR1 is SGHNT and CDR2 YENEEA. Trimming removed 5 bases from V and 5 bases from J, with 13 bases in between. The CDR3 loop spans 13 amino acids. The DNA for the CDR3 is TGTGCCAGCAGCCAATCGCACGCAGACGAGCAGTACTTC. Translating it yields CASSQSHADEQYF.

The chain combines TRBV9 with TRBJ2-6; possible D gene TRBD1, 6 bases. The germline CDR1 and CDR2 sequences are SGDLS and YYNGEE. V was cut by 3 bases and J by 0 bases, with 13 bases left in between. The CDR3 spans 17 residues. The CDR3 bases are TGTGCCAGCAGCGCCGGGACACCAATCTCTGGGGCCAACGTCCTGACTTTC. Its protein is CASSAGTPISGANVLTF.

The V call is TRBV5-1, the J call TRBJ1-2; D might be TRBD1 (6 bases). Trimming took 0 bases from V and 3 from J, leaving 12 bases between them. In germline, CDR1 is SGHRS, CDR2 YFSETQ. The CDR3 covers 15 residues. This chain's CDR3 is CASSLDRQADYGYTF. The CDR3 DNA follows: TGCGCCAGCAGCTTGGATCGACAGGCCGACTATGGCTACACCTTC.

The chain is built from TRBV7-8 and TRBJ2-5; tentatively, D is TRBD1 (5 bases). With 4 bases removed from V and 7 bases from J, the gap between germline ends came to 13 bases. Germline loops: CDR1 SGHVS, CDR2 FQNEAQ. The CDR3 has 13 residues. CDR3 loop: CASSSRVLWTQYF. The CDR3 DNA follows: TGTGCCAGCAGCTCCAGGGTCCTGTGGACCCAGTACTTC.